These 7 T cell receptor beta chains came from one sample sequenced in a study of T-cell memory formation after mild COVID-19. TCRdb reanalysed the 5' RACE reads using MiXCR and keeps one entry per CDR3 protein. The profile shows 350,000 to 500,000 distinct CDR3 sequences, around 20% of them singletons. Sequencing was done on a sample of PBMCs or a T cell subset sorted from them (not recorded which). Receptors were obtained from an adult woman who had mild COVID-19 (a few samples of this study predate the infection). Cell type and time point are not known.

The rearrangement uses TRBV19 and TRBJ1-3; D is ambiguous. Between the trimmed V and J ends, which lost 9 bases and 1 base, there was a span of 13 bases. This CDR3 comprises 14 residues. In germline, CDR1 is LNHDA, CDR2 SQIVND (reference sequence). The DNA of the CDR3 is TGTGCCAGCGCGCCTGGGGTTTCTGGAAACACCATATATTTT. This codes for CASAPGVSGNTIYF. Looking up the rest from reference TRBV19 and TRBJ1-3 gives the full variable domain: DGGITQSPKYLFRKEGQNVTLSCEQNLNHDAMYWYRQDPGQGLRLIYYSQIVNDFQKGDIAEGYSVSREKKESFPLTVTSAQKNPTAFYLCASAPGVSGNTIYFGEGSWLTVV.

This clonotype was found a few times. The CDR3 coding sequence is TGTGCCAGCAGTTGGGGAGAGCAGGGTACTGAAGCTTTCTTT. This gives the protein CASSWGEQGTEAFF. The chain uses TRBV2 and TRBJ1-1, with a weak D call TRBD1 (5 bases). This CDR3 region has 14 residues. V dropped 5 bases and J dropped 5 bases, with 15 bases sitting between them. Germline CDR1 is SNHLY and CDR2 is FYNNEI.

The chain recombines TRBV24-1 with TRBJ2-5; TRBD1 aligns across 8 bases. CDR1 and CDR2 from the germline V gene are KGHDR and SFDVKD. V lost 6 bases and J lost 5; bases outside the gene matches: 13. This CDR3 contains 16 residues. The CDR3 loop reads CATSLGGQGAQETQYF. The CDR3 DNA reads as TGTGCCACCAGTTTGGGTGGACAGGGTGCCCAGGAGACCCAGTACTTC.

This clonotype was picked up one time. The chain is built from TRBV27 and TRBJ2-1; 7 positions agree with TRBD1. Germline CDR1 MNHEY, CDR2 SMNVEV (reference sequence). The CDR3 extends over 15 amino acids. The trim removed 7 bases at V and 4 bases at J, leaving 10 bases unmatched. The DNA of the CDR3 is TGTGCCAGCACTCCCGGGACAGCCGGTTACAATGAGCAGTTCTTC. Encoded protein: CASTPGTAGYNEQFF.

This clonotype has only a few counts. The chain has TRBV7-2 and TRBJ1-2, with 8 bases aligning to TRBD1. The CDR3 runs 13 residues. J was trimmed by 4 bases and V by 11 bases; bases with no gene match: 9. Germline CDR1 SGHTA, CDR2 FQGNSA. The CDR3 DNA reads as TGTGCCTCACAACCCGGACAGGGCTATGGCTACACCTTC. Protein product: CASQPGQGYGYTF.

The chain combines TRBV5-6 with TRBJ2-1, with D possibly TRBD1 on 5 matching bases. The V gene's germline CDR1 is SGHDT and CDR2 YYEEEE. The CDR3 runs 14 residues. The V and J ends lost 1 base and 3 bases respectively, with 8 bases between them. CDR3 region: CASSLTQGYNEQFF. Written as DNA, the CDR3 is TGTGCCAGCAGCTTGACGCAGGGCTACAATGAGCAGTTCTTC.

A few counts support this clonotype. The chain links TRBV5-1 to TRBJ1-6; TRBD1 might be the D (6 bases). This CDR3 is 16 amino acids long. Trimming left V 2 bases short and J 2 bases short, with 11 bases between. Looked up from germline, CDR1 is SGHRS and CDR2 is YFSETQ. In nucleotides, the CDR3 is TGCGCCAGCAGCTTAGGACAGTCCCCCTATAATTCACCCCTCCACTTT. It specifies CASSLGQSPYNSPLHF.